The next 8 T cell receptor beta chains were all read from a single sample in a study of T cells in Graves' hyperthyroidism and ophthalmopathy (dated by TCRdb to 2018 to 2020). Library preparation was by multiplex PCR. The instrument was an Illumina HiSeq 2000. The TCR beta CDR3 regions were amplified from RNA transcripts. A first-round RT-PCR of the TCR CDR3 used the HTBI primer set with the Qiagen OneStep RT-PCR kit. Through fastp at Q25 and MiXCR, TCRdb rebuilt clones from the public reads, retaining in-frame beta chains. Every entry covers one CDR3 protein and lists the most common genes and DNA from its rows. The sample contains about 580,000 distinct CDR3 sequences, about 45% of them found a single time. The leading ten clones occupy around 7.7% of the sample. The sequenced sample consisted of peripheral blood or thyroid tissue (not recorded which). All receptors derive from a woman between 18 and 30 years old with Graves' hyperthyroidism.

The rearrangement joins TRBV7-9 to TRBJ1-6; 9 positions match TRBD1. The J segment lost 7 bases and the V segment lost 9 bases, leaving 7 bases of the junction unmatched. The length of the CDR3 is 14 residues. The germline CDR1 and CDR2 sequences are SEHNR and FQNEAQ (reference sequence). In DNA, the CDR3 is TGTGCCAGTAGGACGGGGACAGGGAATTCACCCCTCCACTTT. Translating gives CASRTGTGNSPLHF.

The J gene is TRBJ2-7, the V gene TRBV10-2; 9 bases are shared with TRBD1. CDR3 length: 14 residues. Germline V lookup: CDR1 WSHSY, CDR2 SAAADI. V lost 6 bases to trimming and J lost 4 bases; unmatched junction nucleotides: 7. The CDR3 bases are TGCGCCAGCAGGCCGGGACAGGGCAGGTACGAGCAGTACTTC. Amino acid sequence: CASRPGQGRYEQYF.

The J gene is TRBJ2-7, the V gene TRBV10-3, with 11 bases identical to TRBD2. CDR3 size: 16 residues. V lost 5 bases to trimming and J lost 2 bases; unmatched junction nucleotides: 8. In germline, CDR1 is ENHRY, CDR2 SYGVKD. The CDR3 loop reads CAISHSGTSGTYEQYF. CDR3 nucleotides: TGTGCCATCAGTCATTCCGGGACTAGCGGTACCTACGAGCAGTACTTC.

This clonotype was detected ten times or more. The chain couples TRBV10-3 to TRBJ2-7, with D unresolved. The CDR3 runs 12 residues. Trimming shortened V by 4 bases and J by 0 bases, and 4 bases separated the two germline ends. CDR1 is ENHRY, CDR2 SYGVKD, per germline. This CDR3 reads CAISAFSYEQYF. The CDR3 DNA reads as TGTGCCATCAGTGCCTTCTCCTACGAGCAGTACTTC.

This clonotype was seen only a few times. The V and J genes are TRBV29-1 and TRBJ1-2; D uncertain. The CDR3 sequence is 9 residues long. Germline lookup yields CDR1 SQVTM and CDR2 ANQGSEA. V was pared by 6 bases and J by 4 bases, with 3 bases between. The chain's CDR3 is CSVGYGYTF. CDR3 nucleotide sequence: TGCAGCGTGGGCTATGGCTACACCTTC.

This clonotype was seen only once. This CDR3 is missing its conserved last phenylalanine or tryptophan, likely due to a read error. The DNA is omitted, as the CDR3 cannot be located on it reliably, and the CDR3 follows TCRdb's listing. The J gene is TRBJ1-6, the V gene TRBV20-1. The length of the CDR3 is 10 amino acids, counting both ends. CDR1 DFQATT and CDR2 SNEGSKA come from the germline V gene (reference sequence). The CDR3 protein is CSARVVLSAS.

This clonotype was counted at least ten times. The chain carries TRBV7-8 and TRBJ2-7, with D unresolved. Trimming removed 0 bases from V and 4 bases from J, with 10 bases in between. CDR3 length: 14 residues. Germline V gene sequence: CDR1 SGHVS, CDR2 FQNEAQ. The CDR3 nucleotides read TGTGCCAGCAGCTTAGCGCAATCAGGTTACGAGCAGTACTTC. Residues: CASSLAQSGYEQYF. Full variable domain (remainder filled in from reference TRBV7-8 and TRBJ2-7): GAGVSQSPRYKVAKRGQDVALRCDPISGHVSLFWYQQALGQGPEFLTYFQNEAQLDKSGLPSDRFFAERPEGSVSTLKIQRTQQEDSAVYLCASSLAQSGYEQYFGPGTRLTVT.

This chain uses TRBV10-3 with TRBJ1-1; perhaps TRBD1 as D (6 bases). The CDR3 consists of 15 residues. The V end lost 8 bases, the J end lost 5 bases, and 21 bases lay between the germline ends. Germline V lookup: CDR1 ENHRY, CDR2 SYGVKD. In DNA form, the CDR3 reads TGTGCCATCGGAAGTGTACAGGGAGAATGGACTGAAGCTTTCTTT. Its protein product is CAIGSVQGEWTEAFF.